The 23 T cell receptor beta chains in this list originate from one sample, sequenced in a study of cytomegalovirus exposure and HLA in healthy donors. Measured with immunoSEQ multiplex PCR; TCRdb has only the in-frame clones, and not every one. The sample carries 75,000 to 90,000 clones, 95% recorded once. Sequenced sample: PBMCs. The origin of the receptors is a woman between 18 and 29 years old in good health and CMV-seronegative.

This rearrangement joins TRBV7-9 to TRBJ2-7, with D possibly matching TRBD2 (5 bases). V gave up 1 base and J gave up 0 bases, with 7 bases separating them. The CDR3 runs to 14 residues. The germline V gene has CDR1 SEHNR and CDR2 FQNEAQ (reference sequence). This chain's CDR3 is CASSLVAGSYEQYF. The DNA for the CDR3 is TGTGCCAGCAGCTTAGTTGCGGGCTCCTACGAGCAGTACTTC.

CDR3 nucleotide sequence: TGTGCCAGCGAGCGAGAGGAGCAGTTCTTC. This translates into CASEREEQFF. V gene TRBV9 combines with J gene TRBJ2-1, with unresolved D. V lost 7 bases and J lost 10, with 9 bases in between. CDR3 length: 10 amino acids. Germline V lookup: CDR1 SGDLS, CDR2 YYNGEE.

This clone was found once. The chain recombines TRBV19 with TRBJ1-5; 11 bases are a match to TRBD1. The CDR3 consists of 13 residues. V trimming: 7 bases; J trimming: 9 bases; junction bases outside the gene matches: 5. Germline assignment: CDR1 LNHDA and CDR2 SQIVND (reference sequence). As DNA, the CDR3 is TGTGCCAGTACCGGGACAGGGGGTCGGCCCCAGCATTTT. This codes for CASTGTGGRPQHF.

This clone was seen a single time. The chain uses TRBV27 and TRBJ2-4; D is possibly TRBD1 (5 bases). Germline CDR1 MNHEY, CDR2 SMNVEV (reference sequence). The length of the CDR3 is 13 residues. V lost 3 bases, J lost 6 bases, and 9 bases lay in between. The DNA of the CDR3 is TGTGCCAGCAGTTTTTCCCAGGGAAACATTCAGTACTTC. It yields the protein CASSFSQGNIQYF.

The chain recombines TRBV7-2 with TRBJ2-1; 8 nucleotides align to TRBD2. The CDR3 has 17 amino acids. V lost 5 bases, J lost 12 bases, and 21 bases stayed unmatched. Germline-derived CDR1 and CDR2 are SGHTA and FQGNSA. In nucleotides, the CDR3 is TGTGCCAGCAGCCCTTACGGGGGGGCGGGGGGCCAGGGTGGGCAGTTCTTC. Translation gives CASSPYGGAGGQGGQFF.

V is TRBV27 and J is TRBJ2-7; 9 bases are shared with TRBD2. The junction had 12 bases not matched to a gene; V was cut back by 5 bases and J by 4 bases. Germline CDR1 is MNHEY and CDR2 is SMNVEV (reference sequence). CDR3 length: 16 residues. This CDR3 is CASSLQGTSMGYEQYF. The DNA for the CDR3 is TGTGCCAGCAGTCTCCAAGGGACTAGCATGGGTTACGAGCAGTACTTC.

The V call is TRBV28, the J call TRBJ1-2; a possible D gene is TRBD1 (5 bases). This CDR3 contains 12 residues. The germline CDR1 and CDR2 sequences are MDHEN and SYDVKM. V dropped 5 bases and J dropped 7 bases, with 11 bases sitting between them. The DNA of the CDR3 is TGTGCCAGCAGTCCGCCCAGGGTTGGCTACACCTTC. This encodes CASSPPRVGYTF.

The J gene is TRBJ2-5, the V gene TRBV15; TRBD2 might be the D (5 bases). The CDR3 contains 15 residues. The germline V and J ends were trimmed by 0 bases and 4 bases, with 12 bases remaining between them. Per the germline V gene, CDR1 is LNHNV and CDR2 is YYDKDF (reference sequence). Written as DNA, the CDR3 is TGTGCCACCAGCAGAGATAGGAGCGGTACAGAGACCCAGTACTTC. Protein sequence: CATSRDRSGTETQYF.

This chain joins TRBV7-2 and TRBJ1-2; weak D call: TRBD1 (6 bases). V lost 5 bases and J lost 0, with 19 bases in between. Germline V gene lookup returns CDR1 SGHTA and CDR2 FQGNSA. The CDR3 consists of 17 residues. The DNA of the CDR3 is TGTGCCAGCAGCCTCTATGCTCCCACAGGGACTAACTATGGCTACACCTTC. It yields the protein CASSLYAPTGTNYGYTF.

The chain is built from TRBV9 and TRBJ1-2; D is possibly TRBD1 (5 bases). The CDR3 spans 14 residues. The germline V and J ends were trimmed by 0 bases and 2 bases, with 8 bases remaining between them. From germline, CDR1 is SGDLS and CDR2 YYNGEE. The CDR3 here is CASSVGGLNYGYTF. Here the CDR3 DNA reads TGTGCCAGCAGCGTAGGGGGCCTAAACTATGGCTACACCTTC.

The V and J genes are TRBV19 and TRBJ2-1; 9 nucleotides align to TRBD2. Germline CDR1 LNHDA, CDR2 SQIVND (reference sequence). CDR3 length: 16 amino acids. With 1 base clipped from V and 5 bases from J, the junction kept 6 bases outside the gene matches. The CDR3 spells CASSIGGLAENNEQFF. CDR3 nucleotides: TGTGCCAGTAGTATAGGGGGACTAGCCGAGAACAATGAGCAGTTCTTC.

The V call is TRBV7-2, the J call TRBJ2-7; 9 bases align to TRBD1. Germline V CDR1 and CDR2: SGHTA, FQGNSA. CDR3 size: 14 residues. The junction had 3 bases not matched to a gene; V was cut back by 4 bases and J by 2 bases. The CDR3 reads CASSSGQGAYEQYF. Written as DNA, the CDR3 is TGTGCCAGCAGCTCGGGACAGGGAGCCTACGAGCAGTACTTC.

CDR3 in amino acids: CASSSRTSLNTGELFF. The CDR3 DNA reads as TGTGCCAGCAGCTCCCGGACTAGCCTAAACACCGGGGAGCTGTTTTTT. The V gene is TRBV7-9, the J gene TRBJ2-2; the match to TRBD2 covers 8 bases. J lost 2 bases, V lost 4 bases, and 6 bases had no gene match. The CDR3 consists of 16 residues. Germline loops: CDR1 SEHNR, CDR2 FQNEAQ (reference sequence).

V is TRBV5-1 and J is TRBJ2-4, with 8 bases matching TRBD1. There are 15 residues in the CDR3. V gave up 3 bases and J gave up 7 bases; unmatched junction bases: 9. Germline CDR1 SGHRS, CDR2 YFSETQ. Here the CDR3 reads CASSSGTGKSNIQYF. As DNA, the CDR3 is TGCGCCAGCAGCTCCGGGACAGGAAAATCGAACATTCAGTACTTC. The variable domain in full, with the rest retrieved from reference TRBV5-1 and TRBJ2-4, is KAGVTQTPRYLIKTRGQQVTLSCSPISGHRSVSWYQQTPGQGLQFLFEYFSETQRNKGNFPGRFSGRQFSNSRSEMNVSTLELGDSALYLCASSSGTGKSNIQYFGAGTRLSVL.

CDR3 loop: CASRKLAGGLYNEQFF. The DNA for the CDR3 is TGCGCCAGCAGGAAGCTAGCGGGGGGTCTATACAATGAGCAGTTCTTC. V usage is TRBV10-2 and J usage is TRBJ2-1; 11 bases agree with TRBD2. This CDR3 has 16 residues. J gave up 4 bases and V 6 bases, and 8 bases lay outside the gene matches. From germline, CDR1 is WSHSY and CDR2 SAAADI.

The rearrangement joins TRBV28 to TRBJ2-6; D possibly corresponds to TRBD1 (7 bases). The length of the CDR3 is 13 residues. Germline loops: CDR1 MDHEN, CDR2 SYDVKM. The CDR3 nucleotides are TGTGCTTCAGGGGGACTCGGGGCCAACGTCCTGACTTTC. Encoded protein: CASGGLGANVLTF.

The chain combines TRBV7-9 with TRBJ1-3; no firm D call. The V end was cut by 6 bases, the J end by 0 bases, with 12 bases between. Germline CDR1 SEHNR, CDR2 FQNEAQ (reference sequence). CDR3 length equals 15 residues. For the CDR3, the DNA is TGTGCCAGCAGTCTAGGGAGCAACTCTGGAAACACCATATATTTT. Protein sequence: CASSLGSNSGNTIYF.

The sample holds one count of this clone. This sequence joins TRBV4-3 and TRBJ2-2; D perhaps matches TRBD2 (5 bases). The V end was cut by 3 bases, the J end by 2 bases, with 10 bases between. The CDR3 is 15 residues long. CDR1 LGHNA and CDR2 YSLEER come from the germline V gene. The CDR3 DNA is TGCGCCAGCAGCCAGGTGACTACTAACACCGGGGAGCTGTTTTTT. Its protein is CASSQVTTNTGELFF.

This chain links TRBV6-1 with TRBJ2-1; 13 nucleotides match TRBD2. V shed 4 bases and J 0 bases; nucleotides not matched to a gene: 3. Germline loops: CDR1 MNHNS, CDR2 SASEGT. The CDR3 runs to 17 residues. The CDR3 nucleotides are TGTGCCAGCAGTGGCAGGACTAGCGGGAGCTCCTACAATGAGCAGTTCTTC. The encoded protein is CASSGRTSGSSYNEQFF.

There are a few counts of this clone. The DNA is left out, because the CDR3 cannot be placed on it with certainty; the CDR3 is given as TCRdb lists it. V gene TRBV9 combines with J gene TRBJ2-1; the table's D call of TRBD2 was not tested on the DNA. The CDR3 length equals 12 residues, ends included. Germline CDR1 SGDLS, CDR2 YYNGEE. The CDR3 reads CASSVAGGTALF.

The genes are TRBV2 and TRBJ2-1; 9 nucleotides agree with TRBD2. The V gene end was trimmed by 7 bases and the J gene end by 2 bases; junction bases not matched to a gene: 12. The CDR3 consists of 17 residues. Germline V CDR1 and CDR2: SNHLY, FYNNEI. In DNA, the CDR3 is TGTGCCAGCACCCCGGTTGAAGGCGGGAGGGCCTACAATGAGCAGTTCTTC. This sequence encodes CASTPVEGGRAYNEQFF.

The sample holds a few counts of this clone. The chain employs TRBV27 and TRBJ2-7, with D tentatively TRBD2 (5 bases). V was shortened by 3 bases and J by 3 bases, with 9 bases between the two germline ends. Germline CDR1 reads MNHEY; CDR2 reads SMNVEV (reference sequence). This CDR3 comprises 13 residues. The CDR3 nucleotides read TGTGCCAGCAGTTTGCGGACTGACTACGAGCAGTACTTC. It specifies CASSLRTDYEQYF.

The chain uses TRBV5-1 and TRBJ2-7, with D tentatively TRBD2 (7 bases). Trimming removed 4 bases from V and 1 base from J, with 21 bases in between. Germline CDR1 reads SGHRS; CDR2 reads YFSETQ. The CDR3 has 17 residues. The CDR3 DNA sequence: TGCGCCAGCAGCCGGGGGGCGGGGGCGTCCCGATCCTACGAGCAGTACTTC. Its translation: CASSRGAGASRSYEQYF.